A selection of T cell receptor beta chains follows, all from one sample in a study of T-cell reconstitution after alpha-beta-depleted transplantation in children. TCRdb analysed the PCR reads with MiXCR anew, one entry per CDR3 protein. This sample has 90,000 to 130,000 distinct CDR3 sequences; 10% occur once, and the top ten carry about 8.8%. The sequencing used PBMCs from the stem cell graft donor, collected from the stem cell graft. The receptors stem from a human donor who donated a stem cell graft to a child with acute lymphoblastic leukemia. Both conserved end residues are part of each CDR3. The D gene is left open where the match is weak. The size of a clone is reported for some rows only, either as once, few or many, or as a class for expanded clones.

few	TRBJ2-7	TRBV30	.	TGTGCCTGGAGACGAGAGGGATACGAGCAGTACTTC	CAWRREGYEQYF
many	TRBJ2-7	TRBV5-1	.	TGCGCCAGCAGCCCGCTGGGGTTAGGAAACGAGCAGTACTTC	CASSPLGLGNEQYF
many	TRBJ2-1	TRBV29-1	TRBD2	TGCAGCGTTGAAGATCACCCCGGACTAGCAGACAATGAGCAGTTCTTC	CSVEDHPGLADNEQFF
many	TRBJ1-4	TRBV5-1	TRBD1	TGCGCCAGCAGCTTGGGGGACAGTTCGAAGGAAAAACTGTTTTTT	CASSLGDSSKEKLFF
many	TRBJ1-6	TRBV7-2	TRBD1	TGTGCCAGCAGCTCGCTTTGGACAGGTGTTAATTCACCCCTCCACTTT	CASSSLWTGVNSPLHF
many	TRBJ2-1	TRBV7-3	.	TGTGCCAGCAGCTTAAGCCCCGGGTTGTACAATGAGCAGTTCTTC	CASSLSPGLYNEQFF
many	TRBJ2-1	TRBV27	.	TGTGCCAGCTCGAAGGGGCGTGAGCAGTTCTTC	CASSKGREQFF
many	TRBJ2-6	TRBV12-3/TRBV12-4	.	TGTGCCAGCACCCCTGCTAGTGATCCTGGGGCCAACGTCCTGACTTTC	CASTPASDPGANVLTF
many	TRBJ1-5	TRBV12-3/TRBV12-4	TRBD1	TGTGCCAGCAGTGGCCTGGACAGGGTTGGGGGGCCCCAGCATTTT	CASSGLDRVGGPQHF
once	TRBJ2-6	TRBV6-2/TRBV6-3	.	TGTGCCAGCAGTTACGCGGCACCGAGGGGGGGGGCCAACGTCCTGACTTTC	CASSYAAPRGGANVLTF
many	TRBJ1-1	TRBV3-1	.	TGTGCCAGCAGCCCCACAAGGGAGGGTCGGATGAACACTGAAGCTTTCTTT	CASSPTREGRMNTEAFF
many	TRBJ2-4	TRBV9	TRBD2	TGTGCCAGCAGCGTAGGAGGGACTAGCGGGAAAAACATTCAGTACTTC	CASSVGGTSGKNIQYF
many	TRBJ2-3	TRBV25-1	TRBD1	TGTGCCAGCAGTGATCCCAGGGGGCCCACAGATACGCAGTATTTT	CASSDPRGPTDTQYF
many	TRBJ2-1	TRBV18	TRBD1	TGTGCCAGCTCACCAATCCCTAGGACAGGGAACAATGAGCAGTTCTTC	CASSPIPRTGNNEQFF
many	TRBJ2-5	TRBV7-2	.	TGTGCCAGCAGCCCCCGGGGCCAGAAGACCCAGTACTTC	CASSPRGQKTQYF
many	TRBJ2-1	TRBV20-1	TRBD2	TGCAGTGCTAGAGATGACGAGCGGGAAGAGTTCTTC	CSARDDEREEFF
.	TRBJ2-7	TRBV28	.	TGTGCCAGCAGTTCGTTTGATGAGCAGTACTTC	CASSSFDEQYF